This TCR beta chain appears in the sequencing data of a study of T cell responses to AZD1222 COVID-19 vaccine. Study as a whole: Some second doses came at about 4 weeks and others at about 12 weeks; these were pooled. Study-wide results and limits: Among AZD1222 vaccinees, only six or seven were seropositive at baseline. Clonal diversity was possibly underestimated; the donors were predominantly white British and more often female.

Generated by immunoSEQ multiplex PCR, the TCRdb table keeps only in-frame clones and is missing some. The table records 180,000 or so clones, over 90% of them present only once. Turning to this clone: Its antigen is unknown.

Germline CDR1 is SGHNT and CDR2 is YYREEE (reference sequence). The V segment lost 4 bases and the J segment 4 bases; nucleotides outside the gene matches: 2. The CDR3 has 13 residues. This receptor was taken from an adult in good health. Sequences were derived from peripheral blood, sampled on day 0 of AZD1222 vaccination. The gene calls are TRBV5-4 and TRBJ2-1; the match to TRBD2 covers 7 bases. The CDR3, as DNA: TGTGCCAGCAGCAGCGGGATGTACAATGAGCAGTTCTTC. It translates to CASSSGMYNEQFF.